Below, 18 T cell receptor beta chains from the same sample are listed, as sequenced in a study of regulatory T cells in long-lasting Graves disease. Time point of the sample: newly diagnosed GD, antithyroid drugs for less than 3 months. PBMCs provided the RNA from which the TCR library was made. Through Arm-PCR of CDR3 regions and iRepertoire HTBI primers, TCR beta libraries were built. MiXCR, applied by TCRdb to the multiplex PCR reads, yields one record per CDR3 protein. The table records some 460,000 distinct CDR3 sequences, around 15% of them present only once. These data were also reused for a study on T cells in Graves' hyperthyroidism and ophthalmopathy.

The sequences come from peripheral blood mononuclear cells (PBMCs), collected at new diagnosis, from a patient treated with antithyroid drugs. The receptors here all came from a man in his forties or fifties with Graves disease.

This clonotype has ten or more counts. J is TRBJ2-7 and V is TRBV11-2; D unresolved. Germline CDR1 is SGHAT and CDR2 is FQNNGV. V lost 1 base to trimming and J lost 4 bases, with 8 bases between them. CDR3 length: 13 amino acids. In DNA form, the CDR3 reads TGTGCCAGCAGCTTAGTGAGAGGTTACGAGCAGTACTTC. Amino acid sequence: CASSLVRGYEQYF.

The V gene is TRBV10-3, the J gene TRBJ2-3; TRBD1 matches 9 bases. CDR1 is ENHRY, CDR2 SYGVKD, per germline. The CDR3 runs to 15 residues. Losses at the gene ends were 8 bases for V and 1 base for J; bases not matched to a gene: 7. CDR3 DNA sequence: TGTGCCATCGGAGGACAGGGGACGCGCACAGATACGCAGTATTTT. Translated, it gives CAIGGQGTRTDTQYF.

This clonotype appeared many times. The V and J genes are TRBV20-1 and TRBJ2-1; D is possibly TRBD1 (5 bases). V was cut by 6 bases and J by 5 bases, with 23 bases left in between. Germline-derived CDR1 and CDR2 are DFQATT and SNEGSKA (reference sequence). The CDR3 covers 16 residues. The DNA of the CDR3 is TGCAGTGCCTTCTACTCGATTGGGGCGGCACACAATGAGCAGTTCTTC. Protein sequence: CSAFYSIGAAHNEQFF.

In this sample, this clonotype turned up many times. The chain links TRBV20-1 to TRBJ2-5; the D gene is possibly TRBD2 (6 bases). Trimming left V 1 base short and J 7 bases short, with 16 bases between. Per the germline V gene, CDR1 is DFQATT and CDR2 is SNEGSKA (reference sequence). The CDR3 sequence is 14 residues long. CDR3 in DNA: TGCAGTGCTAGAGGGGGAGGAGCGAAGGGGACCCAGTACTTC. It specifies CSARGGGAKGTQYF.

This clonotype was seen more than once but under ten times. The chain links TRBV7-2 to TRBJ2-1; 9 bases match TRBD2. The germline V gene has CDR1 SGHTA and CDR2 FQGNSA. The CDR3 consists of 15 residues. The junction had 8 bases not matched to a gene; V was cut back by 3 bases and J by 8 bases. DNA of the CDR3: TGTGCCAGCAGCTTGGGTAGCGGGAGTAATTATGAGCAGTTCTTC. Its translation is CASSLGSGSNYEQFF. Full variable domain (remainder filled in from reference TRBV7-2 and TRBJ2-1): GAGVSQSPSNKVTEKGKDVELRCDPISGHTALYWYRQSLGQGLEFLIYFQGNSAPDKSGLPSDRFSAERTGGSVSTLTIQRTQQEDSAVYLCASSLGSGSNYEQFFGPGTRLTVL.

At least ten counts were recorded for this clonotype. V gene TRBV5-1 combines with J gene TRBJ2-7, with 9 bases fitting TRBD1. The germline CDR1 and CDR2 sequences are SGHRS and YFSETQ. Unmatched junction bases numbered 4, after V lost 2 bases and J lost 4 bases. The CDR3 consists of 14 residues. CDR3 sequence reads: CASSFNRGLYEQYF. The CDR3 DNA is TGCGCCAGCAGCTTTAACAGGGGGCTATACGAGCAGTACTTC.

This clonotype appeared many times. J is TRBJ2-2 and V is TRBV30; 14 bases line up with TRBD2. Per germline, CDR1 GTSNPN and CDR2 SVGIG (reference sequence). This CDR3 region has 16 residues. V trimming: 2 bases; J trimming: 6 bases; junction bases outside the gene matches: 5. CDR3 in DNA: TGTGCCTGGAGTACGGGGACTAGCGGGAGTGCCGGGGAGCTGTTTTTT. Translating gives CAWSTGTSGSAGELFF.

This clonotype was counted a few times. V gene TRBV7-2 combines with J gene TRBJ2-3; 9 bases align to TRBD2. The CDR3 extends over 15 amino acids. The germline CDR1 and CDR2 sequences are SGHTA and FQGNSA. With V trimmed by 1 base and J by 4 bases, 3 bases remained unmatched. The CDR3 DNA reads as TGTGCCAGCAGCTTAGGGGCGGGAGGGCCAGATACGCAGTATTTT. Translation: CASSLGAGGPDTQYF.

This clonotype was seen repeatedly, ten times or more. J is TRBJ2-5 and V is TRBV5-1, with a tentative D call TRBD2 (5 bases). V shed 0 bases and J shed 2 bases, with 14 bases lying between them. From germline, CDR1 is SGHRS and CDR2 YFSETQ. CDR3 length: 16 residues. The CDR3 region is CASSLGPGKRQETQYF. CDR3 bases: TGCGCCAGCAGCTTGGGTCCGGGAAAACGTCAAGAGACCCAGTACTTC.

In this sample, this clonotype turned up many times. CDR3 sequence (DNA): TGCGCCAGCAGCTTTTGGACAGCTAATTCACCCCTCCACTTT. This translates into CASSFWTANSPLHF. The J gene is TRBJ1-6, the V gene TRBV5-1, with D possibly matching TRBD1 (6 bases). This CDR3 region has 14 residues. Trimming stripped 2 bases from V and 6 bases from J, with 9 bases between. Germline CDR1 and CDR2: SGHRS and YFSETQ.

This clonotype was found many times. This chain connects TRBV28 to TRBJ1-2; TRBD1 matches at 12 bases. Per germline, CDR1 MDHEN and CDR2 SYDVKM. The ends lost 7 bases at V and 7 bases at J; junction bases unmatched: 7. CDR3 length: 14 residues. As DNA, the CDR3 is TGTGCCAGCACCCCGGGACAGGGGGCGTCTGGCTACACCTTC. The encoded protein is CASTPGQGASGYTF.

Note on this clonotype: Sequence at one end of the junction differs from germline and may be a read error. The V and J genes are TRBV5-5 and TRBJ2-2; D unresolved. There are 14 residues in the CDR3. Germline-derived CDR1 and CDR2 are SGHKS and YYEKEE (reference sequence). The CDR3 nucleotides read TGCGCCAGCAGAATTGGGTCCCTAGCCGGGGAGCTGTTTTTT. As protein: CASRIGSLAGELFF.

This clonotype was counted ten times or more. The V and J genes are TRBV2 and TRBJ2-3; 7 nucleotides align to TRBD2. Germline V lookup: CDR1 SNHLY, CDR2 FYNNEI. The CDR3 consists of 16 residues. Trimming removed 7 bases from V and 1 base from J; junction bases left unmatched: 11. DNA of the CDR3: TGTGCCAGCACCACGAAACGGGACTACCGCACAGATACGCAGTATTTT. Protein product: CASTTKRDYRTDTQYF.

This clonotype was found many times. V and J are TRBV12-3 or TRBV12-4 and TRBJ1-5; D is uncertain. Trimming removed 3 bases at V and 11 bases at J, with 11 bases between. The CDR3 is 12 residues long. Here the CDR3 DNA reads TGTGCCAGCAGTTTCTCCACCCGGACCCAGCATTTT. It is translated as CASSFSTRTQHF.

In its sample, this clonotype was seen many times. The chain employs TRBV20-1 and TRBJ2-7; D gene unclear. The length of the CDR3 is 14 residues. CDR1 is DFQATT and CDR2 is SNEGSKA in the germline V gene (reference sequence). Trimming pared 3 bases from V and 6 bases from J, leaving 18 bases between. This CDR3 reads CSASSDIRISEQYF. The CDR3 coding sequence is TGCAGTGCTAGTTCCGACATCCGAATAAGCGAGCAGTACTTC.

This clonotype was seen a few times. This chain joins TRBV7-9 and TRBJ1-3; 9 bases are a match to TRBD1. Germline CDR1 SEHNR, CDR2 FQNEAQ (reference sequence). The CDR3 sequence is 16 residues long. With V trimmed by 5 bases and J by 2 bases, 7 bases remained unmatched. The CDR3 spells CASSQYDRGTGNTIYF. The CDR3, as DNA: TGTGCCAGCAGCCAGTACGACAGGGGGACTGGAAACACCATATATTTT.

This clonotype was seen at least ten times. At one end the junction does not follow the germline gene, possibly because of a read error. The V call is TRBV15, the J call TRBJ2-5; D not certain. Germline lookup yields CDR1 LNHNV and CDR2 YYDKDF (reference sequence). The CDR3 consists of 15 residues. CDR3 amino acids: CATSREDGYQETQYF. CDR3 DNA sequence: TGTGCCACCAGCAGAGAGGACGGCTACCAGGAGACCCAGTACTTC.

This clonotype showed up many times. V is TRBV20-1 and J is TRBJ1-3; D is unclear. There are 15 residues in the CDR3. Per the germline V gene, CDR1 is DFQATT and CDR2 is SNEGSKA (reference sequence). V was clipped by 1 base and J by 0 bases, with 10 bases between them. CDR3 region: CSARVGESSGNTIYF. CDR3 in DNA: TGCAGTGCTAGAGTTGGGGAGAGCTCTGGAAACACCATATATTTT.